This TCR beta chain was recovered during a study of cytomegalovirus exposure and HLA in healthy donors. The CDR3 consists of 13 residues. The germline CDR1 and CDR2 sequences are SGHTA and FQGNSA. Concerning this clone: An end of the junction does not agree with germline; a read error may underlie this. Distinct nucleotide sequences in the sample also encode this CDR3.

This PCR relied on a set of 60 Vbeta primers and 13 Jbeta primers. This table comes from immunoSEQ multiplex PCR, and its TCRdb copy is limited to in-frame clones, with some not included. This sample has some 130,000 clones, with almost 80% found just once. Source material: PBMCs. The source is a female donor in good health and CMV-seronegative. The rearrangement links TRBV7-2 to TRBJ1-2; the D gene is possibly TRBD1 (6 bases). CDR3 DNA sequence: TGTGCCAGCAGCTTAAGGCCAGGGGACGGCTACACCTTT. It is translated as CASSLRPGDGYTF.